One and the same sample provided the 16 T cell receptor beta chains below, sequenced in a study of blood T cell repertoires in COVID-19. Measured with immunoSEQ multiplex PCR; TCRdb has only the in-frame clones, and not every one. This sample has about 110,000 clones; roughly 81% occur once, and the top ten carry over 1.2%. Sequencing used peripheral blood. All receptors come from a middle-aged man with acute or convalescent COVID-19.

This clone was seen a handful of times. The chain has TRBV20-1 and TRBJ1-3; D ambiguous. Germline lookup yields CDR1 DFQATT and CDR2 SNEGSKA (reference sequence). The CDR3 length is 15 residues. V was trimmed by 3 bases and J by 2 bases, leaving 14 bases between them. CDR3 bases: TGCAGTGCTAGTCGCCATGGCATTGCTGGAAACACCATATATTTT. Its protein product is CSASRHGIAGNTIYF.

The V and J genes are TRBV6-5 and TRBJ1-1; no clear D. The germline V gene has CDR1 MNHEY and CDR2 SVGAGI. Trimming removed 4 bases at V and 1 base at J, with 7 bases between. CDR3 length: 13 residues. CDR3 coding DNA: TGTGCCAGCAGTTTTTCATCGAACACTGAAGCTTTCTTT. Amino acid sequence: CASSFSSNTEAFF.

This chain joins TRBV7-2 and TRBJ2-1; 10 bases fit TRBD2. Trimming cost V 1 base and J 7 bases; bases outside gene matches: 16. This CDR3 has 19 amino acids. Germline V gene lookup returns CDR1 SGHTA and CDR2 FQGNSA. CDR3 sequence: CASSLGLLAGVPATNEQFF. The DNA for the CDR3 is TGTGCCAGCAGCTTAGGTTTGCTAGCGGGAGTCCCCGCTACGAATGAGCAGTTCTTC.

The rearrangement joins TRBV18 to TRBJ1-6; D ambiguous. Trimming took 2 bases from V and 7 from J, leaving 9 bases between them. The CDR3 covers 14 residues. Germline CDR1 KGHSH, CDR2 LQKENI. CDR3 DNA sequence: TGTGCCAGCTCACCAAGACACCTAAATTCACCCCTCCACTTT. Translated, it gives CASSPRHLNSPLHF.

J is TRBJ2-2 and V is TRBV9, with D hard to call. The germline V and J ends were trimmed by 2 bases and 4 bases, with 12 bases remaining between them. Per the germline V gene, CDR1 is SGDLS and CDR2 is YYNGEE. The CDR3 is 15 amino acids. This CDR3 is CASSVESRFTGELFF. The CDR3 DNA follows: TGTGCCAGCAGCGTCGAGTCCCGGTTCACCGGGGAGCTGTTTTTT.

The chain combines TRBV30 with TRBJ1-6; 7 nucleotides line up with TRBD1. Losses at the gene ends were 0 bases for V and 13 bases for J; bases not matched to a gene: 6. The CDR3 sequence is 13 residues long. CDR1 is GTSNPN, CDR2 SVGIG, per germline (reference sequence). The CDR3 here is CAWSVGQDFPLHF. The CDR3 DNA reads TGTGCCTGGAGTGTCGGACAGGACTTCCCCCTCCACTTT.

The chain couples TRBV18 to TRBJ1-5, with unresolved D. This CDR3 contains 15 residues. The germline gives CDR1 KGHSH, CDR2 LQKENI. The V end lost 6 bases, the J end lost 5 bases, and 17 bases lay between the germline ends. CDR3 residues: CASSRQGGNDQPQHF. The CDR3 DNA reads as TGTGCCAGCTCCCGACAAGGAGGGAACGATCAGCCCCAGCATTTT.

The chain couples TRBV28 to TRBJ1-2; no reliable D call. V lost 6 bases and J 5 bases, leaving 10 bases between the germline ends. This CDR3 comprises 12 residues. Germline CDR1 and CDR2: MDHEN and SYDVKM. The DNA of the CDR3 is TGTGCCAGCAGCTCGGGGTTATATGGCTACACCTTC. This codes for CASSSGLYGYTF.

The genes are TRBV6-2 or TRBV6-3 and TRBJ2-1; 14 bases align to TRBD2. V lost 6 bases and J lost 6; bases outside the gene matches: 25. Germline values: CDR1 MNHEY, CDR2 SVGEGT. The CDR3 runs to 22 residues. DNA of the CDR3: TGTGCCAGCAGCCTGACCGGGCGACTCTCCGGGACTAGCGGGAGAAACTTCAATGAGCAGTTCTTC. The encoded protein is CASSLTGRLSGTSGRNFNEQFF.

The sample holds one count of this clone. The V and J genes are TRBV18 and TRBJ1-5; 11 positions match TRBD1. From germline, CDR1 is KGHSH and CDR2 LQKENI. J gave up 7 bases and V 3 bases, and 8 bases lay outside the gene matches. CDR3 length: 16 amino acids. CDR3 in amino acids: CASSPLRTGGGQPQHF. In DNA form, the CDR3 reads TGTGCCAGCTCACCTCTAAGGACAGGGGGCGGCCAGCCCCAGCATTTT. Complete variable domain (other parts from reference TRBV18 and TRBJ1-5): NAGVMQNPRHLVRRRGQEARLRCSPMKGHSHVYWYRQLPEEGLKFMVYLQKENIIDESGMPKERFSAEFPKEGPSILRIQQVVRGDSAAYFCASSPLRTGGGQPQHFGDGTRLSIL.

The CDR3 spells CASSRGGSSPLHF. In DNA, the CDR3 is TGTGCCAGCAGCCGGGGGGGTAGTTCACCCCTCCACTTT. This chain links TRBV14 with TRBJ1-6; perhaps TRBD1 as D (5 bases). The germline CDR1 and CDR2 sequences are SGHDN and FVKESK. Trimming stripped 4 bases from V and 9 bases from J, with 10 bases between. The CDR3 extends over 13 amino acids. Filled out from reference TRBV14 and TRBJ1-6, the complete variable domain reads EAGVTQFPSHSVIEKGQTVTLRCDPISGHDNLYWYRRVMGKEIKFLLHFVKESKQDESGMPNNRFLAERTGGTYSTLKVQPAELEDSGVYFCASSRGGSSPLHFGNGTRLTVT.

Here the CDR3 DNA reads TGTGCCAGCAGCTCCAAGTCGGAGTCCGCAGATACGCAGTATTTT. This codes for CASSSKSESADTQYF. This chain uses TRBV5-4 with TRBJ2-3; D not certain. This CDR3 has 15 amino acids. The V end was cut by 3 bases, the J end by 4 bases, with 15 bases between. The germline CDR1 and CDR2 sequences are SGHNT and YYREEE (reference sequence).

This chain joins TRBV11-2 and TRBJ2-5, with TRBD1 matching 7 bases. Germline V gene sequence: CDR1 SGHAT, CDR2 FQNNGV. The V and J ends lost 5 bases and 5 bases, in that order; junction bases with no gene match: 14. CDR3 length: 16 residues. The CDR3 region is CASSATPGQHLETQYF. The CDR3 DNA is TGTGCCAGCAGCGCCACACCGGGACAGCACTTGGAGACCCAGTACTTC.

This chain uses TRBV6-4 with TRBJ1-3, with TRBD1 matching over 7 bases. The germline gives CDR1 MRHNA, CDR2 SNTAGT. With V trimmed by 7 bases and J by 0 bases, 12 bases remained unmatched. This CDR3 comprises 17 residues. The CDR3, as DNA: TGTGCCAGCAAAACCAACCGGGACAGACGCTCTGGAAACACCATATATTTT. Its translation is CASKTNRDRRSGNTIYF.

The J gene is TRBJ1-1, the V gene TRBV6-2 or TRBV6-3; no reliable D call. This CDR3 has 13 amino acids. V was trimmed by 4 bases and J by 1 base, leaving 7 bases between them. Germline V lookup: CDR1 MNHEY, CDR2 SVGEGT. As DNA, the CDR3 is TGTGCCAGCAGTTCGATACAGAACACTGAAGCTTTCTTT. Translating gives CASSSIQNTEAFF.

V is TRBV3-1 (or the pseudogene TRBV3-2) and J is TRBJ1-6; D is ambiguous. Germline V gene data show CDR1 as LGHDT and CDR2 as YNNKEL (reference sequence). The germline V and J ends were trimmed by 1 base and 7 bases, with 8 bases remaining between them. The CDR3 covers 14 residues. The CDR3: CASSQVGGNSPLHF. CDR3 DNA: TGTGCCAGCAGCCAAGTCGGAGGGAATTCACCCCTCCACTTT.